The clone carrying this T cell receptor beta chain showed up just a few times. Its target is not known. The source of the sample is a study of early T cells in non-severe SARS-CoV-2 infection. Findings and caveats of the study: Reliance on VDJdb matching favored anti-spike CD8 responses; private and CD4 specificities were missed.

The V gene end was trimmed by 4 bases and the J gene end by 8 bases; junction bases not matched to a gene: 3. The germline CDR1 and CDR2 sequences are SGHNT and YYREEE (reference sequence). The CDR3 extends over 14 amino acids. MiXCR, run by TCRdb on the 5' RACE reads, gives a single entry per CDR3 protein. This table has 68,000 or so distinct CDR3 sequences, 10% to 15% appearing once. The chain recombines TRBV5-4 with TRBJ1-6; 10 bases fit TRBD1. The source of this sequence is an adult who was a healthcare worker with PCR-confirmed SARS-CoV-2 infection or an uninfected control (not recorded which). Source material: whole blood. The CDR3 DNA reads TGTGCCAGCAGCGGCGGGACAGGGGATTCACCCCTCCACTTT. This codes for CASSGGTGDSPLHF.